A selection of T cell receptor beta chains follows, all from one sample in a study of cytomegalovirus exposure and HLA in healthy donors. Repertoires were generated with immunoSEQ multiplex PCR, while TCRdb's copy carries only in-frame clones and drops some. This table has about 130,000 clones, approximately 81% appearing once. The sequenced sample consisted of PBMCs. The receptors derive from a man younger than 35 in good health and CMV-seronegative. Both conserved end residues are trimmed from each CDR3. The D gene is left open where the match is weak.

ASTRLVTGELF TRBV19 - TRBJ2-2
ASSLQLAGAYEQY TRBV11-2 TRBD2 -
ASSFRSWSLVYEQY TRBV28 - TRBJ2-7
ASSTLTGEYGYT TRBV19 TRBD1 TRBJ1-2
ASSQLLEAPGELF TRBV4-3 - TRBJ2-2
SSSFVPHPPDTEAF TRBV7-9 - TRBJ1-1
ASSTTTSDQETQY TRBV9 TRBD2 TRBJ2-5
ASNTGTSTYEQY TRBV6-6 TRBD2 TRBJ2-7
ASSLTGLNEKLF TRBV4-1 - TRBJ1-4
ASSEFLSEGDYEQY TRBV6-1 - TRBJ2-7
ASSSGSTDTQY TRBV6-4 - TRBJ2-3
ASSQANMIHTGELF TRBV4-1 - TRBJ2-2
ASRGRQGVTYEQY TRBV6-5 TRBD1 TRBJ2-7
ASSVSKREGTGELF TRBV9 TRBD2 TRBJ2-2
ASSREGELAGLYNEQF TRBV19 TRBD2 TRBJ2-1
ASSPLAGGGNEQF TRBV6-5 TRBD2 TRBJ2-1